These T cell receptor beta chains were read from a single sample in a study of T cells expressing NK-cell markers. TCRdb re-called the 5' RACE reads, yielding one record per CDR3 amino acid sequence without DNA. Its table records about 460,000 distinct CDR3 sequences. Sequencing was performed on blood T cells: a sorted CD56 or NKG2C T cell subset, CD4+ or CD8+ T cells, or bulk PBMC T cells (not recorded which). These receptors were obtained from a woman aged 45-65 years in good health. CDR3s include the opening cysteine and the closing phenylalanine or tryptophan.

TRBJ2-1 | TRBV11-2 | CASSPGLAGVGEQFF
TRBJ2-1 | TRBV7-3 | CASSLFGGSNEQFF
TRBJ2-3 | TRBV12-3/TRBV12-4 | CASSLLQYTDTQYF
TRBJ2-1 | TRBV20-1 | CSARERGDEQFF
TRBJ2-1 | TRBV12-3/TRBV12-4 | CASSSLAGVYNEQFF
TRBJ2-7 | TRBV29-1 | CSATLRLGLGYEQYF
TRBJ2-3 | TRBV3-1 | CASSLAGEGNTQYF
TRBJ1-1 | TRBV20-1 | CRIDSLNTEAFF
TRBJ1-2 | TRBV29-1 | CSASQGINYGYTF
TRBJ2-3 | TRBV2 | CASSEEVRSTQYF
TRBJ2-3 | TRBV11-2 | CASSLISAGGRGTDTQYF
TRBJ2-6 | TRBV3-1 | CASSRLGGSGANVLTF
TRBJ1-6 | TRBV7-2 | CASSPRPLKLNSPLHF
TRBJ2-3 | TRBV11-2 | CASSIVNTGTSGTDTQYF
TRBJ2-7 | TRBV7-2 | CASSRQGGWEQYF
TRBJ2-1 | TRBV12-3/TRBV12-4 | CASSSEQGSANEQFF
TRBJ2-7 | TRBV12-3/TRBV12-4 | CASSFAGEYSEQYF
TRBJ2-1 | TRBV12-3/TRBV12-4 | CASSKSSLLNEQFF
TRBJ2-1 | TRBV3-1 | CASSHGVVAGVGSYNEQFF
TRBJ2-5 | TRBV20-1 | CSAEGARSQETQYF
TRBJ1-1 | TRBV7-3 | CASSPGGRVNTEAFF
TRBJ1-5 | TRBV7-9 | CASSPGGSINQPQHF
TRBJ2-1 | TRBV20-1 | CSPHPGLAGVGEQFF
TRBJ2-5 | TRBV12-3/TRBV12-4 | CASSYGRSSASQYF
TRBJ2-1 | TRBV25-1 | CASSERLAGGYNEQFF
TRBJ2-1 | TRBV5-1 | CASSRNNEQFF
TRBJ2-1 | TRBV27 | CASSFPSPGLAGVGEQFF
TRBJ1-1 | TRBV10-1 | CASSEGGVTEAFF
TRBJ1-5 | TRBV6-1 | CASSSHTGMSNQPQHF
TRBJ2-6 | TRBV3-1 | CASSRLRANVLTF
TRBJ2-4 | TRBV12-5 | CASGLVPTAKNIQYF
TRBJ1-1 | TRBV12-3/TRBV12-4 | CASRRMVTEAFF
TRBJ1-4 | TRBV10-3 | CAISAGSPNEKLFF
TRBJ2-3 | TRBV2 | CASSVDRTRTDTQYF
TRBJ2-5 | TRBV5-1 | CASSSSPYSGSAGETQYF
TRBJ2-2 | TRBV7-2 | CASSKLSQFTGELFF
TRBJ1-1 | TRBV11-2 | CASSLVRGATGEAFF
TRBJ2-1 | TRBV5-1 | CASSFQGLAGFSYNEQFF
TRBJ1-1 | TRBV2 | CASSTPGAGTEAFF
TRBJ1-1 | TRBV3-1 | CASSQGQTVNTEAFF
TRBJ2-5 | TRBV27 | CASSRQGQQETQYF
TRBJ2-4 | TRBV6-1 | CASSGRDRLAKNIQYF
TRBJ2-7 | TRBV3-1 | CASSRRGGGYYEQYF
TRBJ2-5 | TRBV19 | CASRRDPSGGTQYF
TRBJ2-3 | TRBV27 | CASSLRGREVDTQYF
TRBJ2-1 | TRBV18 | CASSAGTVFEQFF
TRBJ2-1 | TRBV9 | CASSETGLANEQFF
TRBJ2-2 | TRBV10-3 | CAISGKVGLARTGELFF
TRBJ2-1 | TRBV7-8 | CASTRKMGVRRDDSYNEQFF
TRBJ1-4 | TRBV5-1 | CASSDRDRSADEKLFF
TRBJ1-2 | TRBV5-6 | CASSLVRRTGNYGYTF
TRBJ2-2 | TRBV7-2 | CASSQQRLAGDPGELFF
TRBJ2-1 | TRBV29-1 | CSVWGSGSLNNEQFF
TRBJ1-2 | TRBV30 | CAWRGLDKFGYTF
TRBJ2-1 | TRBV3-1 | CASSQVRLKNEQFF
TRBJ1-1 | TRBV6-5 | CASNLVPLGQGSGKTEAFF